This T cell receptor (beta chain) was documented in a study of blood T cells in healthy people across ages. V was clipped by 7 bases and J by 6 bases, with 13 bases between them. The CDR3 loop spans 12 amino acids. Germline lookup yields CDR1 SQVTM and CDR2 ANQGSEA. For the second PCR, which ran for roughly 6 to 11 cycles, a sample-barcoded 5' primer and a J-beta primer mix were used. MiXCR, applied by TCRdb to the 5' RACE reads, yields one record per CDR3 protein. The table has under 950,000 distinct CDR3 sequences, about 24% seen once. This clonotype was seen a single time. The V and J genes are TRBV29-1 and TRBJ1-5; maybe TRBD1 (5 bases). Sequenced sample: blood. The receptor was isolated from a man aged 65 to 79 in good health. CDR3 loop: CSAYRSFQPQHF. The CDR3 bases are TGCAGCGCCTACAGGTCTTTTCAGCCCCAGCATTTT.